This T cell receptor beta chain is drawn from a study of T cell responses to AZD1222 COVID-19 vaccine. A remark on this clone: What it recognizes is unknown.

Study results and caveats: White British people made up most donors, females outnumbered males, and clonal diversity was possibly underestimated. Spike-specific TCR repertoires showed rising breadth and depth after two AZD1222 doses.

Here immunoSEQ multiplex PCR was the method, and the copy in TCRdb shows in-frame clones only, minus some. The sample holds about 150,000 clones, approximately 90% seen once. This CDR3 contains 13 residues. The germline CDR1 and CDR2 sequences are SQVTM and ANQGSEA. The V end lost 0 bases, the J end lost 8 bases, and 13 bases lay between the germline ends. The sequence derives from an adult in good health. Sequencing used peripheral blood, obtained on day 0 of AZD1222 vaccination. V gene TRBV29-1 combines with J gene TRBJ1-2, with D unresolved. Written as DNA, the CDR3 is TGCAGCGTTGAAGATTCGGTCAGTTGGGGCTACACCTTC. Protein: CSVEDSVSWGYTF.